The rows below give T cell receptor beta chains drawn from one sample of a study of cytomegalovirus exposure and HLA in healthy donors. Clones were sequenced by immunoSEQ multiplex PCR, and TCRdb holds only the in-frame ones, with some missing. Here the sample table reports about 110,000 clones. Specimen: PBMCs. The receptors were sampled from a man aged 30-40 years in good health and CMV-seronegative. The conserved cysteine and the conserved F or W are not part of the CDR3 here. Each record gives: J gene, V gene, CDR3 protein.

TRBJ2-1,TRBV5-1,ASSLAGTSGGALSKNEQF
TRBJ2-7,TRBV9,ASSVGQGIYEQY
TRBJ2-2,TRBV5-5,ASSLWPGMNTGELF
TRBJ1-2,TRBV15,ATSRSGGGRDGYT
TRBJ2-7,TRBV10-3,AISGAGREWEQY
TRBJ1-5,TRBV7-8,ASSPTTVGSYSNQPQH
TRBJ1-1,TRBV4-1,ASSQVPRGTGGIMNTEAF
TRBJ2-3,TRBV7-9,ASSLTSGGIQDTQY
TRBJ1-5,TRBV19,ASIGLTDSNQPQH
TRBJ2-7,TRBV5-1,ASSPDLILREQY